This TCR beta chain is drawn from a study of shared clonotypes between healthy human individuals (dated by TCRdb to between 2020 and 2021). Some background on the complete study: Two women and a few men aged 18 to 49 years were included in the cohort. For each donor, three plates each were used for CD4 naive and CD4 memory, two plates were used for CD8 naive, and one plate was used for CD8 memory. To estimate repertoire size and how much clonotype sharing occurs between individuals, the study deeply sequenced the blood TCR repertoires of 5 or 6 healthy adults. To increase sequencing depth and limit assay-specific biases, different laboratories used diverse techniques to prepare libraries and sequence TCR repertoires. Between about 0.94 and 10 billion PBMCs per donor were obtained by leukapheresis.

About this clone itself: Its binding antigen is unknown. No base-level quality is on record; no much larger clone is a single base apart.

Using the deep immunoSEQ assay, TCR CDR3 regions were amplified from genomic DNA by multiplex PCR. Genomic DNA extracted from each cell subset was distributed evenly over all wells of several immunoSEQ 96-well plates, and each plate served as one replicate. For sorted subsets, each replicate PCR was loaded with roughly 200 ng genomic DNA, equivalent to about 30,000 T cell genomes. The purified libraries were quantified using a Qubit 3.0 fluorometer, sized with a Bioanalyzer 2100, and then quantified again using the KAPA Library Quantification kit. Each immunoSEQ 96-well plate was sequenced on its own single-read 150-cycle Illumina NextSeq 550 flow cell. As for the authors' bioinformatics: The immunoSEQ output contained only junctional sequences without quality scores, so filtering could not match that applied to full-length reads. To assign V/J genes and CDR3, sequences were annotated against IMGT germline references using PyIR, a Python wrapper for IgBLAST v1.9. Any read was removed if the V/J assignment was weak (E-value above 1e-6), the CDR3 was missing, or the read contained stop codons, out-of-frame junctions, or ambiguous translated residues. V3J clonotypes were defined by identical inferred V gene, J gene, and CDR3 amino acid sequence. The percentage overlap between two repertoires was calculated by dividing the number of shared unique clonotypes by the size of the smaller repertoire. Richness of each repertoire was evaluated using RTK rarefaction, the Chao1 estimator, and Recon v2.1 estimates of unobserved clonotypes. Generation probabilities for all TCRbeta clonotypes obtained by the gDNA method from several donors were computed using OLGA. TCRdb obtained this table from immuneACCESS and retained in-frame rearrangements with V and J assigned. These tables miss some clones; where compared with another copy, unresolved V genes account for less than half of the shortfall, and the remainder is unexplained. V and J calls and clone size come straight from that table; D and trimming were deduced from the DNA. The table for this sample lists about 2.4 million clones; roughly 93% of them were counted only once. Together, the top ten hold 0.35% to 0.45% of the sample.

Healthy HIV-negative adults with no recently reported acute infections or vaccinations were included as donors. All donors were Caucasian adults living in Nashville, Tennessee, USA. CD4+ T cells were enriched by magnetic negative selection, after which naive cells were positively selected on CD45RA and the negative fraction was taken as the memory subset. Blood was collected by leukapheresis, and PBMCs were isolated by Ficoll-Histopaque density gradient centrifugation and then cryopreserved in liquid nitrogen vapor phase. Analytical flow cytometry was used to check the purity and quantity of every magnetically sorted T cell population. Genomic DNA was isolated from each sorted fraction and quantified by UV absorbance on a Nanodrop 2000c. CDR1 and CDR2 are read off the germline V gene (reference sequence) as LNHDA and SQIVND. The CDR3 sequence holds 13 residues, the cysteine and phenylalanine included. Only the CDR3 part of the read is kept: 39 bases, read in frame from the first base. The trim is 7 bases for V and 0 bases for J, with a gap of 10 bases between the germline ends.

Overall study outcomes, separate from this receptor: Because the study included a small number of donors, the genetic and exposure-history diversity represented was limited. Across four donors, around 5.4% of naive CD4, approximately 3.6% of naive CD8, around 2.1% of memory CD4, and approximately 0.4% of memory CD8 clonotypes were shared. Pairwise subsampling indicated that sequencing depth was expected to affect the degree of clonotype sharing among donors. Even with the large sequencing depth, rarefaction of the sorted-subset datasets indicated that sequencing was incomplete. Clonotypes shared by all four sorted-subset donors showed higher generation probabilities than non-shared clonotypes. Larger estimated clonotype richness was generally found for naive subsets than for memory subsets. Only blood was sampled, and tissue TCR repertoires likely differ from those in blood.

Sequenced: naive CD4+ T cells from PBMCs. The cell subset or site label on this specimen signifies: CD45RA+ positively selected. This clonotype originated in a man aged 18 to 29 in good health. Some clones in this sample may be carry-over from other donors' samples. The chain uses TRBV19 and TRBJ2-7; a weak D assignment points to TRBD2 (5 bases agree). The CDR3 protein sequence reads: CASKEDTSYEQYF. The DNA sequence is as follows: TGTGCCAGTAAGGAGGATACCTCCTACGAGCAGTACTTC.